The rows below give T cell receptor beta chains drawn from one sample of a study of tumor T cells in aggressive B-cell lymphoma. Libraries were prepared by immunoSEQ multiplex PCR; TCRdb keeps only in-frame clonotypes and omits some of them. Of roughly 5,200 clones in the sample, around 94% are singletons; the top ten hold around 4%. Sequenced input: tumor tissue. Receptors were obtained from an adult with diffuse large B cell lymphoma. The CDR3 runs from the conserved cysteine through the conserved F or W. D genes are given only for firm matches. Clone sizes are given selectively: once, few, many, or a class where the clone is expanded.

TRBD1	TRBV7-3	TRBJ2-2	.	CASSLIPGQGNGELFF	TGTGCCAGCAGCTTAATTCCGGGACAGGGGAACGGGGAGCTGTTTTTT
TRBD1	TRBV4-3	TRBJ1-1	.	CASSQGGGPTLEAFF	TGCGCCAGCAGCCAAGGAGGGGGCCCTACTCTTGAAGCTTTCTTT
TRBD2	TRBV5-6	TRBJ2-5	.	CASSLVAGGRETQYF	TGTGCCAGCAGCTTGGTAGCGGGGGGGCGAGAGACCCAGTACTTC
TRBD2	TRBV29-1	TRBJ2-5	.	CSVEMASGEQETQYF	TGCAGCGTTGAAATGGCTAGCGGGGAACAAGAGACCCAGTACTTC
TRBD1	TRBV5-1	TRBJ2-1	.	CASSLTGTASYNEQFF	TGCGCCAGCAGCTTAACCGGGACAGCCTCCTACAATGAGCAGTTCTTC
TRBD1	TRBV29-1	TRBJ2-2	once	CNVGGPGQETGELFF	TGCAACGTTGGGGGTCCGGGACAGGAAACCGGGGAGCTGTTTTTT
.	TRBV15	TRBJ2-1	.	CATSRAVNEQFF	TGTGCCACCAGCAGAGCAGTAAATGAGCAGTTCTTC
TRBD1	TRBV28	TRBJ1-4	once	CASSPDLATGRGGEKLFF	TGTGCCAGCAGTCCCGACCTTGCGACAGGGCGAGGAGGAGAAAAACTGTTTTTT
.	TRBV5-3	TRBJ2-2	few	CARTASGDTGELFF	TGTGCCAGAACCGCCTCGGGGGACACCGGGGAGCTGTTTTTT
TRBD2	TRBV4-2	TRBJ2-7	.	CASSQAASGRSSYEQYF	TGTGCCAGCAGCCAAGCGGCTAGCGGGAGGAGTTCCTACGAGCAGTACTTC
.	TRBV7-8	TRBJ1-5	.	CASSPSLIRGNQPQHF	TGTGCCAGCAGCCCCTCTTTGATCCGGGGCAATCAGCCCCAGCATTTT